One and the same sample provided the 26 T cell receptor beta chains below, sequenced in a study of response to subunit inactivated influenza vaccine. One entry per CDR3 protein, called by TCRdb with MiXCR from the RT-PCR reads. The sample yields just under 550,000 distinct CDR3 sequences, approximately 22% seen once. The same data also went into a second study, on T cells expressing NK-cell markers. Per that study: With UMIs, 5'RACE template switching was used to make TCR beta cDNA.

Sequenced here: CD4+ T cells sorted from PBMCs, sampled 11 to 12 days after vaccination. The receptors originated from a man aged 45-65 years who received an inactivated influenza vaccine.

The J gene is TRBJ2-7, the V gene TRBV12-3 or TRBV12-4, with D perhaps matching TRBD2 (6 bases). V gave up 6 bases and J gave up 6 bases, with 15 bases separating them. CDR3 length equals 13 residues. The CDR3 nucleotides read TGTGCCAGCAGGCGGGACTTTTCGGGCGAGCAGTACTTC. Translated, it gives CASRRDFSGEQYF.

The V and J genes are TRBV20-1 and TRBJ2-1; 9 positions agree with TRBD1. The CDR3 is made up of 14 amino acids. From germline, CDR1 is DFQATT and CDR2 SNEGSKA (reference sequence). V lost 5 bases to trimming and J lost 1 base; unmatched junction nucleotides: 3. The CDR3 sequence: CSAEGQGSYNEQFF. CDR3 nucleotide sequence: TGCAGTGCTGAAGGACAGGGGTCCTACAATGAGCAGTTCTTC.

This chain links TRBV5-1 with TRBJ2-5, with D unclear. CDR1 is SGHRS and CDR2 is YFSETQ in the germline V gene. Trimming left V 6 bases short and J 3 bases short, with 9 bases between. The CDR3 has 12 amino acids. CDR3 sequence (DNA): TGCGCCAGCACCCTTTCGAAAGAGACCCAGTACTTC. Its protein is CASTLSKETQYF.

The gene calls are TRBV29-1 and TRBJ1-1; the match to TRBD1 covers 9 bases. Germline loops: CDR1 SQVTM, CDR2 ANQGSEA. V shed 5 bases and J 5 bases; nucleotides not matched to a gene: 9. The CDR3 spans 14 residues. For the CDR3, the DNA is TGCAGCGTTAATGCCGGGACAGGGATAACTGAAGCTTTCTTT. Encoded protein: CSVNAGTGITEAFF.

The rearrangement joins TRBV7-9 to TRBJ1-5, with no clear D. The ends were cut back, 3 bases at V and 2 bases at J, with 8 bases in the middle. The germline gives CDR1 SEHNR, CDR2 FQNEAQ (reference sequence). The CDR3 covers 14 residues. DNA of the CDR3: TGTGCCAGCAGCTTGAGTCAGGGCAATCAGCCCCAGCATTTT. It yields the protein CASSLSQGNQPQHF.

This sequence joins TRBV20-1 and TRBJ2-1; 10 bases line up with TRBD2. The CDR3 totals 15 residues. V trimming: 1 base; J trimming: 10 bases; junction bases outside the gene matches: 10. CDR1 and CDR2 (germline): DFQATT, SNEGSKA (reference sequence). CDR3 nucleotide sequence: TGCAGTGCTAGAGGGCCAGCGGGAGGGCAAGTGGAGCAGTTCTTC. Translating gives CSARGPAGGQVEQFF.

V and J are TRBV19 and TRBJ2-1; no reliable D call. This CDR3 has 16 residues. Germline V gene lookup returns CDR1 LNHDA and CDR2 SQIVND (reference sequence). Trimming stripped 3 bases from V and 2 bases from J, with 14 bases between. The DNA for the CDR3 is TGTGCCAGTAGTATGGGTAGAAGTCGGCCCTACAATGAGCAGTTCTTC. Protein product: CASSMGRSRPYNEQFF.

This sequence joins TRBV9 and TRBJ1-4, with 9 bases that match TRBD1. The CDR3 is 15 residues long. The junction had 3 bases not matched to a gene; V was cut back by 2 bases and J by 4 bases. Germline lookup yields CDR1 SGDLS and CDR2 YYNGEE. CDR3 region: CASSVGQGFNEKLFF. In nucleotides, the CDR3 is TGTGCCAGCAGCGTCGGACAGGGGTTTAATGAAAAACTGTTTTTT.

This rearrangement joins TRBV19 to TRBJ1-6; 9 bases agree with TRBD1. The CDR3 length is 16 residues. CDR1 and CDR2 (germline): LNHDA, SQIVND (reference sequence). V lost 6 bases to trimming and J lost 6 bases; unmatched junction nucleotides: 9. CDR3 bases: TGTGCCAGTAGAAATAAAGGACAGGGGATTAATTCACCCCTCCACTTT. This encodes CASRNKGQGINSPLHF. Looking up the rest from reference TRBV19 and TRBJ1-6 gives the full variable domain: DGGITQSPKYLFRKEGQNVTLSCEQNLNHDAMYWYRQDPGQGLRLIYYSQIVNDFQKGDIAEGYSVSREKKESFPLTVTSAQKNPTAFYLCASRNKGQGINSPLHFGNGTRLTVT.

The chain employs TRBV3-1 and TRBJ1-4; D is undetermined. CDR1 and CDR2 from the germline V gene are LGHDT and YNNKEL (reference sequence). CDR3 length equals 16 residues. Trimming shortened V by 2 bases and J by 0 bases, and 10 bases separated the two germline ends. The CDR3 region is CASSQRGEATNEKLFF. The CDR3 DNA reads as TGTGCCAGCAGCCAACGAGGAGAGGCAACTAATGAAAAACTGTTTTTT. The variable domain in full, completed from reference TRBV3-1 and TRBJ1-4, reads DTAVSQTPKYLVTQMGNDKSIKCEQNLGHDTMYWYKQDSKKFLKIMFSYNNKELIINETVPNRFSPKSPDKAHLNLHINSLELGDSAVYFCASSQRGEATNEKLFFGSGTQLSVL.

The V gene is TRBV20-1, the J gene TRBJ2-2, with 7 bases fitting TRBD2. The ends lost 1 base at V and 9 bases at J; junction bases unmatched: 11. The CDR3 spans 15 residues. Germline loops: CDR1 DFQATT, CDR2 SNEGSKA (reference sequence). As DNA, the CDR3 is TGCAGTGCTAGAGTTGGGACTACTACCTTGAGGGAGCTGTTTTTT. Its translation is CSARVGTTTLRELFF.

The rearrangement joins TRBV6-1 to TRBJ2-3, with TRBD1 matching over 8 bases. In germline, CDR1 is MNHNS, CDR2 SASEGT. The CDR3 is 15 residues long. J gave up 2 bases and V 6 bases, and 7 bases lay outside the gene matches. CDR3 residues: CASRKLTGATDTQYF. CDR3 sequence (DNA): TGTGCCAGCAGAAAACTGACAGGGGCCACAGATACGCAGTATTTT.

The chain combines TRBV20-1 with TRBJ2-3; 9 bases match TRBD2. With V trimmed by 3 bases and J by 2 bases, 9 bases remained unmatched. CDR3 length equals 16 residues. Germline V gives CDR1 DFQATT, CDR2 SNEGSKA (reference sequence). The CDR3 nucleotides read TGCAGTGCTAGGGCACCTAGCGGGAAGTTCACAGATACGCAGTATTTT. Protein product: CSARAPSGKFTDTQYF.

CDR3 amino acids: CASSLPRQAMFDTQYF. CDR3 DNA sequence: TGTGCCAGCAGCTTACCCCGACAGGCCATGTTTGATACGCAGTATTTT. The rearrangement uses TRBV7-2 and TRBJ2-3; D is perhaps TRBD1 (6 bases). V lost 2 bases and J 6 bases, leaving 18 bases between the germline ends. CDR3 length: 16 residues. Germline lookup yields CDR1 SGHTA and CDR2 FQGNSA. Full variable domain (rest looked up from reference TRBV7-2 and TRBJ2-3): GAGVSQSPSNKVTEKGKDVELRCDPISGHTALYWYRQSLGQGLEFLIYFQGNSAPDKSGLPSDRFSAERTGGSVSTLTIQRTQQEDSAVYLCASSLPRQAMFDTQYFGPGTRLTVL.

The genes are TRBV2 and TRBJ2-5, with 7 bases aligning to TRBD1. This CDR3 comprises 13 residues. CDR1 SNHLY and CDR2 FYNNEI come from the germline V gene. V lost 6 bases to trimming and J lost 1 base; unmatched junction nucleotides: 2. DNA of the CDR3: TGTGCCAGCAGACAGGGGTTCCAAGAGACCCAGTACTTC. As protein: CASRQGFQETQYF. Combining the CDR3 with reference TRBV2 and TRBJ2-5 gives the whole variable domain EPEVTQTPSHQVTQMGQEVILRCVPISNHLYFYWYRQILGQKVEFLVSFYNNEISEKSEIFDDQFSVERPDGSNFTLKIRSTKLEDSAMYFCASRQGFQETQYFGPGTRLLVL.

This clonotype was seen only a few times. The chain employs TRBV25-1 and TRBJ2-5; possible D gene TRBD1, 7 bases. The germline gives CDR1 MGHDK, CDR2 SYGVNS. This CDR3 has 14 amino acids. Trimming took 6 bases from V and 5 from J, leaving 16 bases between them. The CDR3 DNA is TGTGCCAGCAGGAACAGGGGTCGGGGGGAGACCCAGTACTTC. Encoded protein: CASRNRGRGETQYF.

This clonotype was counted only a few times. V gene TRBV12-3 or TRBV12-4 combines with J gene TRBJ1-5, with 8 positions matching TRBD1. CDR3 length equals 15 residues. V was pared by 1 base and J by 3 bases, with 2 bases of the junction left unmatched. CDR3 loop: CASSLGTGHNQPQHF. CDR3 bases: TGTGCCAGCAGTTTAGGGACAGGGCACAATCAGCCCCAGCATTTT.

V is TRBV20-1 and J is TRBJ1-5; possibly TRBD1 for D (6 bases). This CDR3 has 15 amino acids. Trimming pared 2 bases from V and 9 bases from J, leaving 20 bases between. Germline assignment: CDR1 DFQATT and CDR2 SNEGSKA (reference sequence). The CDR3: CSARIRDTVGGPQHF. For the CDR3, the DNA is TGCAGTGCTAGAATCCGGGACACGGTCGGGGGGCCCCAGCATTTT.

The CDR3 here is CASSLGGQGLGTEAFF. CDR3 in DNA: TGTGCCAGCAGCTTAGGGGGACAGGGTTTGGGCACTGAAGCTTTCTTT. This chain links TRBV7-6 with TRBJ1-1; 9 nucleotides match TRBD1. The CDR3 is made up of 16 amino acids. V gave up 1 base and J gave up 4 bases; unmatched junction bases: 7. Germline lookup yields CDR1 SGHVS and CDR2 FNYEAQ.

CDR3 in DNA: TGTGCCAGCTCACCTATGGGGGTGACCCCGAACACCGGGGAGCTGTTTTTT. This encodes CASSPMGVTPNTGELFF. The rearrangement links TRBV28 to TRBJ2-2, with D perhaps given as TRBD1 or TRBD2 (5 bases each). Germline CDR1 and CDR2: MDHEN and SYDVKM. V lost 8 bases and J 0 bases, leaving 19 bases between the germline ends. CDR3 length: 17 residues.

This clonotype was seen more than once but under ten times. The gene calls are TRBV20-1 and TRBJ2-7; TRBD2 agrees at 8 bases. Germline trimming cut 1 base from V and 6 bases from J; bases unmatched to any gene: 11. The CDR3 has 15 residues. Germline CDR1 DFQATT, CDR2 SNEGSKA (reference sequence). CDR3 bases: TGCAGTGCTAGAGCACTCAGCGGGAGCAGGCCCGAGCAGTACTTC. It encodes CSARALSGSRPEQYF.

This CDR3 reads CASSYYPGHSNTGELFF. DNA of the CDR3: TGTGCCAGCAGCTACTATCCGGGACACTCTAACACCGGGGAGCTGTTTTTT. The chain carries TRBV28 and TRBJ2-2, with a tentative D call TRBD1 (6 bases). The ends were cut back, 6 bases at V and 2 bases at J, with 19 bases in the middle. The CDR3 is 17 residues long. Germline assignment: CDR1 MDHEN and CDR2 SYDVKM.

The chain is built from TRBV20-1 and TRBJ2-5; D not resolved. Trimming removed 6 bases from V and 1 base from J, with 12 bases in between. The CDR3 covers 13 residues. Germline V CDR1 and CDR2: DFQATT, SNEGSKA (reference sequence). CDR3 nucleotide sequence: TGCAGTGCGAGACGCCGGACCCAAGAGACCCAGTACTTC. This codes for CSARRRTQETQYF.

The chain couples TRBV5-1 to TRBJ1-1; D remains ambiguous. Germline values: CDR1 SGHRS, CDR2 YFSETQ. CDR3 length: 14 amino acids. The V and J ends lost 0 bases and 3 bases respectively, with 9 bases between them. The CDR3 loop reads CASSLGHPDTEAFF. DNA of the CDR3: TGCGCCAGCAGCTTGGGGCACCCTGACACTGAAGCTTTCTTT.

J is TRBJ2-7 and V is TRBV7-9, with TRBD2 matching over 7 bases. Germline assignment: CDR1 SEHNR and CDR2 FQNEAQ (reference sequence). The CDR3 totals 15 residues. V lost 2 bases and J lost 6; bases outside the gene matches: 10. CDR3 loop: CASSLKSRLASEQYF. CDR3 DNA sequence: TGTGCCAGCAGCTTAAAGTCTCGACTAGCTAGCGAGCAGTACTTC.

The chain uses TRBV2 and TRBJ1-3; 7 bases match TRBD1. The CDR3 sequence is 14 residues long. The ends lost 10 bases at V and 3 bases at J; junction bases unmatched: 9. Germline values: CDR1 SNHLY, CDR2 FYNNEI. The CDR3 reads CAIGGGGFGNTIYF. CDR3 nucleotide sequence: TGTGCCATTGGAGGAGGGGGCTTTGGAAACACCATATATTTT.